Presented here are 29 T cell receptor beta chains from one specimen sequenced in a study of beta chain features in type 1 diabetes. All of the isolated RNA was reverse transcribed, so expressed TCRB transcripts were sequenced. TCRdb keeps only in-frame clones here, not all; method: immunoSEQ multiplex PCR. Of tens of thousands of clones listed, around a third are singletons. The specimen was stem cell memory CD4+ T cells from blood. These receptors all come from a woman aged 18-29 years in good health.

This clone was counted a few times. The chain carries TRBV18 and TRBJ1-2, with D possibly being TRBD1 (6 bases). With 5 bases removed from V and 5 bases from J, the gap between germline ends came to 21 bases. Germline CDR1 KGHSH, CDR2 LQKENI. The CDR3 sequence is 16 residues long. The CDR3 sequence is CASSSSTGVNQYGYTF. The CDR3, as DNA: TGTGCCAGCTCATCTTCGACAGGCGTTAATCAATATGGCTACACCTTC.

This clone was seen a few times. This chain links TRBV5-1 with TRBJ1-2; 8 nucleotides agree with TRBD1. This CDR3 contains 16 residues. Germline trimming cut 4 bases from V and 6 bases from J; bases unmatched to any gene: 14. Germline assignment: CDR1 SGHRS and CDR2 YFSETQ. The CDR3 reads CASSPRGGQGSNGYTF. CDR3 in DNA: TGCGCCAGCAGCCCACGTGGCGGACAGGGAAGCAATGGCTACACCTTC.

This chain links TRBV18 with TRBJ1-4, with TRBD1 identical over 10 bases. The length of the CDR3 is 14 residues. V was pared by 4 bases and J by 5 bases, with 1 base of the junction left unmatched. Germline lookup yields CDR1 KGHSH and CDR2 LQKENI. The CDR3 DNA sequence: TGTGCCAGCTCACGGGACAGGGGAAATGAAAAACTGTTTTTT. This encodes CASSRDRGNEKLFF.

This clone was found a few times. This specimen includes other DNA sequences encoding the same CDR3. The chain carries TRBV18 and TRBJ1-6; 10 positions agree with TRBD1. Germline V gene sequence: CDR1 KGHSH, CDR2 LQKENI. V lost 1 base and J lost 5; bases outside the gene matches: 2. The CDR3 runs to 16 residues. CDR3 nucleotide sequence: TGTGCCAGCTCACCACGCGGGACAGGGGATAATTCACCCCTCCACTTT. Its translation is CASSPRGTGDNSPLHF.

V and J are TRBV30 and TRBJ2-3; 9 bases map to TRBD2. This CDR3 is built from 14 residues. Germline CDR1 GTSNPN, CDR2 SVGIG (reference sequence). V trimming: 6 bases; J trimming: 4 bases; junction bases outside the gene matches: 8. Here the CDR3 reads CACEREAGSDTQYF. The CDR3 DNA is TGTGCCTGCGAGCGGGAGGCCGGGTCAGATACGCAGTATTTT.

This clone was found a few times. The V and J genes are TRBV5-1 and TRBJ2-7, with 9 bases lining up with TRBD1. The CDR3 sequence is 16 residues long. CDR1 and CDR2 (germline): SGHRS, YFSETQ. J lost 5 bases, V lost 0 bases, and 9 bases had no gene match. In nucleotides, the CDR3 is TGCGCCAGCAGCTTGGGTGCCGGGACAGGGTACCACGAGCAGTACTTC. The encoded protein is CASSLGAGTGYHEQYF. Full variable domain (missing parts from reference TRBV5-1 and TRBJ2-7): KAGVTQTPRYLIKTRGQQVTLSCSPISGHRSVSWYQQTPGQGLQFLFEYFSETQRNKGNFPGRFSGRQFSNSRSEMNVSTLELGDSALYLCASSLGAGTGYHEQYFGPGTRLTVT.

This sequence joins TRBV30 and TRBJ1-2; 7 nucleotides agree with TRBD1. The trim removed 7 bases at V and 6 bases at J, leaving 11 bases unmatched. Germline CDR1 is GTSNPN and CDR2 is SVGIG (reference sequence). This CDR3 comprises 13 residues. The CDR3 nucleotides read TGTGCCTTTTCGAACAGGGGTACGGATGGCTACACCTTC. Protein product: CAFSNRGTDGYTF.

The genes are TRBV11-3 and TRBJ1-1; 9 bases map to TRBD1. The CDR3 is 17 amino acids. V lost 4 bases, J lost 5 bases, and 14 bases stayed unmatched. Germline V gives CDR1 SGHNT, CDR2 YENEEA. The CDR3 coding sequence is TGTGCCAGCAGCTCCGGGGGCCTGGGACAGGGTGATACTGAAGCTTTCTTT. Its translation is CASSSGGLGQGDTEAFF.

This clone has a handful of counts. V and J are TRBV7-2 and TRBJ2-1; possibly TRBD1 for D (5 bases). V was shortened by 3 bases and J by 6 bases, with 12 bases between the two germline ends. This CDR3 has 14 amino acids. Looked up from germline, CDR1 is SGHTA and CDR2 is FQGNSA. The CDR3 bases are TGTGCCAGCAGCTTGGAGACAGCAATCAATGAGCAGTTCTTC. Its protein is CASSLETAINEQFF.

The CDR3 protein is CASSPDRVQLTDTQYF. CDR3 DNA: TGTGCCAGCAGCCCCGACAGGGTTCAGTTAACAGATACGCAGTATTTT. The chain employs TRBV7-3 and TRBJ2-3, with 7 bases matching TRBD1. Germline V gene lookup returns CDR1 SGHTA and CDR2 FQGTGA. The CDR3 length is 16 residues. Trimming cost V 5 bases and J 3 bases; bases outside gene matches: 11. Supplemented by reference TRBV7-3 and TRBJ2-3, the full variable domain reads GAGVSQTPSNKVTEKGKYVELRCDPISGHTALYWYRQSLGQGPEFLIYFQGTGAADDSGLPNDRFFAVRPEGSVSTLKIQRTERGDSAVYLCASSPDRVQLTDTQYFGPGTRLTVL.

The table lists this clone with a few counts. V and J are TRBV5-4 and TRBJ1-1; D is unclear. CDR1 and CDR2 from the germline V gene are SGHNT and YYREEE (reference sequence). The CDR3 is made up of 15 amino acids. Trimming took 1 base from V and 1 from J, leaving 11 bases between them. CDR3 amino acids: CASSLKSGGNTEAFF. The CDR3 DNA is TGTGCCAGCAGCTTGAAATCTGGAGGGAACACTGAAGCTTTCTTT.

The CDR3 spells CASSLNVRYGDGGANVLTF. CDR3 bases: TGTGCCAGCAGCTTAAATGTGAGGTACGGCGATGGAGGGGCCAACGTCCTGACTTTC. The chain joins TRBV7-3 to TRBJ2-6; D is unresolved. Germline loops: CDR1 SGHTA, CDR2 FQGTGA. The CDR3 has 19 amino acids. Trimming pared 1 base from V and 4 bases from J, leaving 20 bases between. The whole variable domain, remainder taken from reference TRBV7-3 and TRBJ2-6, is GAGVSQTPSNKVTEKGKYVELRCDPISGHTALYWYRQSLGQGPEFLIYFQGTGAADDSGLPNDRFFAVRPEGSVSTLKIQRTERGDSAVYLCASSLNVRYGDGGANVLTFGAGSRLTVL.

This clone was observed a few times. CDR3 coding DNA: TGTGCCAGCAGCGCCCTCCCTGACATCACCTACGAGCAGTACTTC. It specifies CASSALPDITYEQYF. The V gene is TRBV9, the J gene TRBJ2-7; the D is unclear. The length of the CDR3 is 15 residues. The V gene lost 3 bases and the J gene lost 2 bases, with 15 bases spanning the gap. Germline lookup yields CDR1 SGDLS and CDR2 YYNGEE.

This clone was observed a few times. The rearrangement joins TRBV4-1 to TRBJ2-1, with 13 bases matching TRBD2. The CDR3 spans 20 residues. Per the germline V gene, CDR1 is MGHRA and CDR2 is YSYEKL. V trimming: 0 bases; J trimming: 4 bases; junction bases outside the gene matches: 12. This CDR3 is CASSQERYSPGLAGYNEQFF. For the CDR3, the DNA is TGCGCCAGCAGCCAAGAGCGATATTCCCCGGGACTAGCGGGATACAATGAGCAGTTCTTC.

This chain connects TRBV5-1 to TRBJ1-4; TRBD1 matches 9 bases. The V segment lost 2 bases and the J segment 3 bases; nucleotides outside the gene matches: 2. The germline V gene encodes CDR1 SGHRS and CDR2 YFSETQ. This CDR3 contains 15 residues. In nucleotides, the CDR3 is TGCGCCAGCAGCTTAACAGGGGGCTCTAATGAAAAACTGTTTTTT. Residues: CASSLTGGSNEKLFF. Using reference TRBV5-1 and TRBJ1-4 for the parts outside the CDR3, the full variable domain is KAGVTQTPRYLIKTRGQQVTLSCSPISGHRSVSWYQQTPGQGLQFLFEYFSETQRNKGNFPGRFSGRQFSNSRSEMNVSTLELGDSALYLCASSLTGGSNEKLFFGSGTQLSVL.

This clone was counted only a few times. The chain links TRBV7-2 to TRBJ1-1; weak D call: TRBD1 (6 bases). Trimming cost V 2 bases and J 7 bases, with 11 bases left between them. CDR1 is SGHTA, CDR2 FQGNSA, per germline. CDR3 size: 13 residues. CDR3 amino acids: CASSLTGHIEAFF. CDR3 bases: TGTGCCAGCAGCTTAACAGGGCACATTGAAGCTTTCTTT.

The CDR3 spells CASSQNRATGELFF. The CDR3 DNA is TGTGCCAGCAGCCAGAACAGGGCGACCGGGGAGCTGTTTTTT. The J gene is TRBJ2-2, the V gene TRBV7-2; the D gene is possibly TRBD1 (6 bases). The V gene's germline CDR1 is SGHTA and CDR2 FQGNSA. Trimming pared 5 bases from V and 5 bases from J, leaving 12 bases between. This CDR3 contains 14 residues.

The chain links TRBV28 to TRBJ1-2; 7 nucleotides agree with TRBD1. The V gene end was trimmed by 6 bases and the J gene end by 0 bases; junction bases not matched to a gene: 4. The CDR3 has 14 residues. CDR1 and CDR2 (germline): MDHEN, SYDVKM. The CDR3 protein is CASRTGTANYGYTF. As DNA, the CDR3 is TGTGCCAGCAGGACCGGGACAGCTAACTATGGCTACACCTTC.

The sample holds one count of this clone. The chain combines TRBV18 with TRBJ1-2, with a possible D match to TRBD1 (6 bases). There are 14 residues in the CDR3. Germline-derived CDR1 and CDR2 are KGHSH and LQKENI. V was cut by 0 bases and J by 4 bases, with 9 bases left in between. The DNA for the CDR3 is TGTGCCAGCTCACCACCTACAGGGAGCTATGGCTACACCTTC. The encoded protein is CASSPPTGSYGYTF. Full variable domain (missing parts from reference TRBV18 and TRBJ1-2): NAGVMQNPRHLVRRRGQEARLRCSPMKGHSHVYWYRQLPEEGLKFMVYLQKENIIDESGMPKERFSAEFPKEGPSILRIQQVVRGDSAAYFCASSPPTGSYGYTFGSGTRLTVV.

The CDR3 DNA is TGTGCCAGCAGTTTGGGCAGGATTACAGATACGCAGTATTTT. Protein product: CASSLGRITDTQYF. The chain uses TRBV2 and TRBJ2-3; no definite D call. This CDR3 has 14 amino acids. Trimming took off 5 bases at V and 3 bases at J, with 12 bases between the two ends. Germline assignment: CDR1 SNHLY and CDR2 FYNNEI. The variable domain in full, with the rest retrieved from reference TRBV2 and TRBJ2-3, is EPEVTQTPSHQVTQMGQEVILRCVPISNHLYFYWYRQILGQKVEFLVSFYNNEISEKSEIFDDQFSVERPDGSNFTLKIRSTKLEDSAMYFCASSLGRITDTQYFGPGTRLTVL.

J is TRBJ2-5 and V is TRBV5-1, with a tentative D call TRBD1 (6 bases). CDR1 is SGHRS, CDR2 YFSETQ, per germline. This CDR3 is built from 14 residues. V was shortened by 7 bases and J by 0 bases, with 13 bases between the two germline ends. The CDR3 sequence: CASREGVNQETQYF. DNA of the CDR3: TGCGCCAGCCGCGAGGGGGTTAACCAAGAGACCCAGTACTTC. The complete variable domain, with remaining parts taken from reference TRBV5-1 and TRBJ2-5, reads KAGVTQTPRYLIKTRGQQVTLSCSPISGHRSVSWYQQTPGQGLQFLFEYFSETQRNKGNFPGRFSGRQFSNSRSEMNVSTLELGDSALYLCASREGVNQETQYFGPGTRLLVL.

This clone has a handful of counts. This chain links TRBV7-2 with TRBJ2-1; 9 bases map to TRBD2. This CDR3 contains 17 residues. After removal of 1 base from V and 14 bases from J, the junction contained 18 bases not matched to a gene. Germline V gives CDR1 SGHTA, CDR2 FQGNSA. CDR3 in amino acids: CASSLEGYAGGPRDEFF. The CDR3 DNA reads TGTGCCAGCAGCTTAGAAGGATATGCGGGGGGGCCAAGGGACGAGTTCTTC.

The CDR3 DNA follows: TGTGCCTGGAACCTAATTGGGGAGCTGTTTTTT. Translated, it gives CAWNLIGELFF. The gene calls are TRBV30 and TRBJ2-2, with unresolved D. The CDR3 is 11 residues long. Germline-derived CDR1 and CDR2 are GTSNPN and SVGIG (reference sequence). The germline V and J ends were trimmed by 4 bases and 8 bases, with 8 bases remaining between them. Variable domain in full (rest from reference TRBV30 and TRBJ2-2): SQTIHQWPATLVQPVGSPLSLECTVEGTSNPNLYWYRQAAGRGLQLLFYSVGIGQISSEVPQNLSASRPQDRQFILSSKKLLLSDSGFYLCAWNLIGELFFGEGSRLTVL.

V and J are TRBV5-1 and TRBJ2-7, with TRBD2 identical over 7 bases. The CDR3 is made up of 13 amino acids. With 4 bases clipped from V and 2 bases from J, the junction kept 3 bases outside the gene matches. Germline CDR1 and CDR2: SGHRS and YFSETQ. The CDR3 DNA follows: TGCGCCAGCAGCAAAGGACTAGCCTACGAGCAGTACTTC. Its translation: CASSKGLAYEQYF.

This chain uses TRBV7-9 with TRBJ1-2; 8 bases fit TRBD1. CDR1 and CDR2 (germline): SEHNR, FQNEAQ (reference sequence). This CDR3 is built from 16 residues. Losses at the gene ends were 1 base for V and 7 bases for J; bases not matched to a gene: 11. CDR3: CASSLEAGRGPSGYTF. The CDR3 region has the DNA TGTGCCAGCAGCTTAGAAGCGGGCAGGGGGCCATCTGGCTACACCTTC. The complete variable domain, with remaining parts taken from reference TRBV7-9 and TRBJ1-2, reads DTGVSQNPRHKITKRGQNVTFRCDPISEHNRLYWYRQTLGQGPEFLTYFQNEAQLEKSRLLSDRFSAERPKGSFSTLEIQRTEQGDSAMYLCASSLEAGRGPSGYTFGSGTRLTVV.

The J gene is TRBJ2-5, the V gene TRBV7-2, with TRBD2 matching over 7 bases. The end of the DNA is better explained by TRBJ2-7, so the J call may be wrong. The CDR3 runs to 13 residues. CDR1 is SGHTA and CDR2 is FQGNSA in the germline V gene. The CDR3 nucleotides are TGTGCCAGCAGCTTAGGACTAGCTCGCGAGCAGTACTTC. Amino acids: CASSLGLAREQYF.

This clone has at least ten counts. The J gene is TRBJ1-2, the V gene TRBV29-1; D might be TRBD1 (6 bases). Looked up from germline, CDR1 is SQVTM and CDR2 is ANQGSEA. The CDR3 is made up of 11 amino acids. V lost 8 bases and J 8 bases, leaving 15 bases between the germline ends. CDR3 sequence: CSTTRGSGYTF. The CDR3 bases are TGCAGCACAACCAGGGGTTCCGGCTACACCTTC.

This clone has just a few counts. Written as DNA, the CDR3 is TGTGCCAGCAGTGAACGAGGTGGTGGCGGGAGTTCCCGAGATACGCAGTATTTT. Translated, it gives CASSERGGGGSSRDTQYF. This sequence joins TRBV6-1 and TRBJ2-3, with 7 bases identical to TRBD2. The CDR3 contains 18 residues. The V and J ends lost 2 bases and 5 bases, in that order; junction bases with no gene match: 16. CDR1 is MNHNS, CDR2 SASEGT, per germline.

The V gene is TRBV18, the J gene TRBJ2-7; 7 nucleotides line up with TRBD1. CDR1 is KGHSH, CDR2 LQKENI, per germline. Trimming removed 2 bases from V and 5 bases from J; junction bases left unmatched: 9. The CDR3 covers 15 residues. In DNA, the CDR3 is TGTGCCAGCTCACCAAGAGGGGGCCAAGTGAACGAGCAGTACTTC. Amino acids: CASSPRGGQVNEQYF.